This T cell receptor (beta chain) emerged from a study of response to subunit inactivated influenza vaccine. Study outcomes and limitations: It was the authors' suggestion that each seasonal influenza vaccination recruits few new T cells.

A single record per CDR3 protein comes from TCRdb applying MiXCR to the RT-PCR reads. The sample consists of a few hundred thousand distinct CDR3 sequences, approximately 15% of them appearing once. As for this clonotype: Its antigen is currently unknown.

The specimen was PBMCs from blood, collected 11 to 12 days after vaccination. The origin of this receptor is a man aged 45-65 years who received an inactivated influenza vaccine.

The CDR3 DNA is TGTGCCAGCCTCATGGGGGTTAACACTGAAGCTTTCTTT. This gives the protein CASLMGVNTEAFF. This chain uses TRBV7-9 with TRBJ1-1; D might be TRBD1 (5 bases). The V gene lost 8 bases and the J gene lost 2 bases, with 12 bases spanning the gap. The CDR3 is made up of 13 amino acids. Germline V gene data show CDR1 as SEHNR and CDR2 as FQNEAQ (reference sequence).